This T cell receptor beta chain originates from a study of naive CD8 T cells in extremely preterm neonates. Deliveries were elective term cesareans at about 37-41 weeks, with no labor or membrane rupture. The CDR3 sequence is 14 residues long. The germline CDR1 and CDR2 sequences are SGHTA and FQGNSA. The V and J ends lost 5 bases and 1 base respectively, with 11 bases between them. General study findings and limits: Preterm neonates had significantly lower iChao1 richness than other age groups. Preterm CDR3s were shorter than older groups', with fewer N additions and less trimming.

A remark on this clone: Its antigen remains unidentified.

Data came from immunoSEQ multiplex PCR; TCRdb stores just in-frame clones and leaves some out. Of around 5,000 clones in the sample, 97% were seen once. The source of this sequence is a newborn in good health. Sequencing input: naive CD8+ T cells from cord blood. V usage is TRBV7-2 and J usage is TRBJ2-5; weak D call: TRBD2 (5 bases). The CDR3 protein is CASSPSLAQETQYF. For the CDR3, the DNA is TGTGCCAGCAGCCCAAGCCTAGCCCAAGAGACCCAGTACTTC.